Below are 30 T cell receptor beta chains sequenced from a single sample in a study of T cell responses to AZD1222 COVID-19 vaccine. Clones were sequenced by immunoSEQ multiplex PCR, and TCRdb holds only the in-frame ones, with some missing. In the table there are roughly 150,000 clones, less than 90% of which are singletons. The sample was peripheral blood, taken after recovery from COVID-19. The receptor set was obtained from an adult who had recovered from COVID-19.

The chain employs TRBV20-1 and TRBJ2-3; D is uncertain. This CDR3 region has 11 residues. V was pared by 5 bases and J by 6 bases, with 9 bases between. CDR1 and CDR2 (germline): DFQATT, SNEGSKA (reference sequence). The CDR3 sequence: CSAYRTDTQYF. CDR3 sequence (DNA): TGCAGTGCTTACCGGACGGATACGCAGTATTTT.

V usage is TRBV27 and J usage is TRBJ1-3; D remains unclear. Trimming stripped 11 bases from V and 4 bases from J, with 24 bases between. CDR1 MNHEY and CDR2 SMNVEV come from the germline V gene (reference sequence). This CDR3 is 16 amino acids long. The CDR3 DNA reads as TGTGCCGGCTTCCCCCCCCACTTAAACTCCGGAAACACCATATATTTT. Protein product: CAGFPPHLNSGNTIYF.

The chain carries TRBV19 and TRBJ1-5; 8 bases map to TRBD1. V was clipped by 4 bases and J by 3 bases; unmatched bases: 8. The CDR3 loop spans 16 amino acids. CDR1 and CDR2 from the germline V gene are LNHDA and SQIVND (reference sequence). The CDR3 DNA sequence: TGTGCCAGTAGTACCCCCCGGACAGGGAACAATCAGCCCCAGCATTTT. It yields the protein CASSTPRTGNNQPQHF.

The chain links TRBV6-5 to TRBJ1-1; D remains unclear. With 6 bases removed from V and 0 bases from J, the gap between germline ends came to 8 bases. The CDR3 runs 13 residues. Germline loops: CDR1 MNHEY, CDR2 SVGAGI. The CDR3 region is CASSASMNTEAFF. CDR3 sequence (DNA): TGTGCCAGCAGCGCCTCAATGAACACTGAAGCTTTCTTT.

This sequence joins TRBV6-5 and TRBJ2-6; tentatively, D is TRBD1 (5 bases). Trimming removed 2 bases at V and 4 bases at J, with 12 bases between. Germline CDR1 and CDR2: MNHEY and SVGAGI. The CDR3 consists of 16 residues. The CDR3: CASSYPPGQGANVLTF. DNA for the CDR3: TGTGCCAGCAGTTACCCCCCAGGGCAAGGGGCCAACGTCCTGACTTTC.

The V and J genes are TRBV7-2 and TRBJ2-3; 11 bases line up with TRBD2. This CDR3 has 16 residues. Trimming removed 5 bases from V and 5 bases from J; junction bases left unmatched: 9. CDR1 is SGHTA and CDR2 is FQGNSA in the germline V gene. This CDR3 is CASSPQGSGRGDTQYF. The CDR3 DNA follows: TGTGCCAGCAGCCCCCAGGGTAGCGGGAGGGGAGATACGCAGTATTTT.

The V gene is TRBV7-8, the J gene TRBJ2-7; 13 bases match TRBD2. The trim removed 1 base at V and 7 bases at J, leaving 13 bases unmatched. The CDR3 totals 18 residues. In germline, CDR1 is SGHVS, CDR2 FQNEAQ. This CDR3 is CASSLGLAGGSTSREQYF. CDR3 nucleotides: TGTGCCAGCAGCTTAGGACTAGCGGGGGGAAGTACTAGTAGAGAGCAGTACTTC.

Only one count was recorded for this clone. Other DNA sequences from this sample encode an identical CDR3 as well. The chain combines TRBV19 with TRBJ2-1; D unclear. The CDR3 length is 11 residues. Trimming stripped 9 bases from V and 8 bases from J, with 11 bases between. Germline V gives CDR1 LNHDA, CDR2 SQIVND (reference sequence). The CDR3 coding sequence is TGTGCCAGCTCTCGCTGGGATGAGCAGTTCTTC. Its protein is CASSRWDEQFF.

This chain uses TRBV5-4 with TRBJ1-2, with 7 bases identical to TRBD1. Germline lookup yields CDR1 SGHNT and CDR2 YYREEE (reference sequence). The CDR3 has 15 residues. V dropped 0 bases and J dropped 4; count of bases not matched to a gene: 6. This CDR3 reads CASSLGDRDPYGYTF. Written as DNA, the CDR3 is TGTGCCAGCAGCTTGGGAGACAGGGATCCCTATGGCTACACCTTC.

The chain joins TRBV7-9 to TRBJ1-1; 7 bases line up with TRBD1. The J segment lost 1 base and the V segment lost 5 bases, leaving 4 bases of the junction unmatched. Germline V gives CDR1 SEHNR, CDR2 FQNEAQ (reference sequence). The CDR3 extends over 14 amino acids. CDR3 in amino acids: CASSDRERNTEAFF. Written as DNA, the CDR3 is TGTGCCAGCAGCGACAGGGAGAGGAACACTGAAGCTTTCTTT.

The chain employs TRBV18 and TRBJ1-6; TRBD1 is a possible D gene (6 bases). With 4 bases removed from V and 7 bases from J, the gap between germline ends came to 11 bases. The length of the CDR3 is 14 residues. Germline CDR1 reads KGHSH; CDR2 reads LQKENI. CDR3 sequence (DNA): TGTGCCAGCTCACTCAAGGACAGAAATTCACCCCTCCACTTT. It is translated as CASSLKDRNSPLHF. Full variable domain (missing parts from reference TRBV18 and TRBJ1-6): NAGVMQNPRHLVRRRGQEARLRCSPMKGHSHVYWYRQLPEEGLKFMVYLQKENIIDESGMPKERFSAEFPKEGPSILRIQQVVRGDSAAYFCASSLKDRNSPLHFGNGTRLTVT.

V gene TRBV6-6 combines with J gene TRBJ2-1; the match to TRBD2 covers 7 bases. Per the germline V gene, CDR1 is MNHNY and CDR2 is SVGAGI (reference sequence). The CDR3 consists of 14 residues. The V segment lost 7 bases and the J segment 7 bases; nucleotides outside the gene matches: 10. CDR3 residues: CASTSGGRGNEQFF. CDR3 coding DNA: TGTGCCAGCACTTCCGGCGGGAGAGGTAATGAGCAGTTCTTC.

The V call is TRBV7-3, the J call TRBJ1-2; TRBD1 agrees at 12 bases. CDR3 length: 14 amino acids. Trimming cost V 5 bases and J 8 bases; bases outside gene matches: 6. Germline V lookup: CDR1 SGHTA, CDR2 FQGTGA. DNA of the CDR3: TGTGCCAGCAGCCGGGACAGGGGGCGCCGAGGCTACACCTTC. It encodes CASSRDRGRRGYTF.

This clone turned up a few times. V and J are TRBV28 and TRBJ1-5; the match to TRBD1 covers 12 bases. From germline, CDR1 is MDHEN and CDR2 SYDVKM. This CDR3 spans 15 amino acids. V was pared by 8 bases and J by 7 bases, with 9 bases of the junction left unmatched. CDR3 protein: CASRQGTGGSQPQHF. The CDR3 DNA sequence: TGTGCCAGCCGCCAGGGGACAGGGGGCTCACAGCCCCAGCATTTT.

This clone was detected only a few times. V gene TRBV3-1 (or the pseudogene TRBV3-2) combines with J gene TRBJ1-3, with 7 nucleotides matching TRBD1. There are 16 residues in the CDR3. With 4 bases clipped from V and 3 bases from J, the junction kept 9 bases outside the gene matches. The germline V gene has CDR1 LGHDT and CDR2 YNNKEL (reference sequence). CDR3 bases: TGTGCCAGCAGCCCGAAGATACAGGGGTATGGAAACACCATATATTTT. This sequence encodes CASSPKIQGYGNTIYF.

The chain is built from TRBV19 and TRBJ1-1; D unclear. The CDR3 has 13 amino acids. V gave up 5 bases and J gave up 3 bases, with 10 bases separating them. CDR1 is LNHDA, CDR2 SQIVND, per germline (reference sequence). The CDR3 DNA reads as TGTGCCAGTAGTGGGTCTCAGTACACTGAAGCTTTCTTT. It translates to CASSGSQYTEAFF.

This clone has just one count. The V gene is TRBV3-1 (or the pseudogene TRBV3-2), the J gene TRBJ1-3, with 9 bases that match TRBD1. Germline CDR1 reads LGHDT; CDR2 reads YNNKEL (reference sequence). V lost 4 bases and J lost 4; bases outside the gene matches: 5. The CDR3 length is 15 residues. CDR3 coding DNA: TGTGCCAGCAGCCGCGCAACAGGGGGCGGAAACACCATATATTTT. Encoded protein: CASSRATGGGNTIYF.

This chain joins TRBV3-1 (or the pseudogene TRBV3-2) and TRBJ2-1; D is undetermined. Between the trimmed V and J ends, which lost 7 bases and 7 bases, there was a span of 11 bases. Germline V gene data show CDR1 as LGHDT and CDR2 as YNNKEL (reference sequence). There are 12 residues in the CDR3. CDR3 amino acids: CASTNSLNEQFF. The CDR3 DNA reads as TGTGCCAGCACCAACTCTCTTAATGAGCAGTTCTTC.

A word on this clone: An end of the junction does not agree with germline; a read error may underlie this. This rearrangement joins TRBV3-1 (or the pseudogene TRBV3-2) to TRBJ2-1; 10 bases align to TRBD2. CDR1 is LGHDT, CDR2 YNNKEL, per germline (reference sequence). This CDR3 contains 13 residues. As DNA, the CDR3 is TGTGCCAGCAGCCAAGACCCTAGCGGGGGTAGAATCTTC. This gives the protein CASSQDPSGGRIF.

The chain links TRBV3-1 (or the pseudogene TRBV3-2) to TRBJ2-2; D is possibly TRBD2 (6 bases). The CDR3 consists of 16 residues. Per the germline V gene, CDR1 is LGHDT and CDR2 is YNNKEL (reference sequence). The V end lost 4 bases, the J end lost 5 bases, and 17 bases lay between the germline ends. The CDR3 nucleotides read TGTGCCAGCAGCCCGGGACCGGGACTCTTGACCGGGGAGCTGTTTTTT. It yields the protein CASSPGPGLLTGELFF.

The sample holds a few counts of this clone. The chain is built from TRBV7-9 and TRBJ1-6, with unresolved D. V lost 2 bases, J lost 5 bases, and 7 bases lay in between. From germline, CDR1 is SEHNR and CDR2 FQNEAQ (reference sequence). The CDR3 sequence is 14 residues long. The DNA of the CDR3 is TGTGCCAGCAGCTTAAGCACGGATAATTCACCCCTCCACTTT. It is translated as CASSLSTDNSPLHF.

This chain uses TRBV6-1 with TRBJ2-1; 9 nucleotides line up with TRBD2. After removal of 2 bases from V and 2 bases from J, the junction contained 1 base not matched to a gene. Per the germline V gene, CDR1 is MNHNS and CDR2 is SASEGT. The CDR3 is 15 residues long. This CDR3 reads CASSESGGTYNEQFF. The CDR3 nucleotides read TGTGCCAGCAGTGAAAGCGGGGGGACCTACAATGAGCAGTTCTTC.

V usage is TRBV28 and J usage is TRBJ1-2; D gene uncertain. CDR1 and CDR2 from the germline V gene are MDHEN and SYDVKM. CDR3 length equals 13 residues. Trimming removed 1 base at V and 8 bases at J, with 11 bases between. The CDR3 loop reads CASSLYRSEGYTF. The CDR3 DNA reads TGTGCCAGCAGTTTATACCGATCTGAGGGCTACACCTTC.

The rearrangement uses TRBV29-1 and TRBJ2-5; TRBD1 matches at 7 bases. The CDR3 runs to 15 residues. The V gene end was trimmed by 8 bases and the J gene end by 5 bases; junction bases not matched to a gene: 17. Germline CDR1 and CDR2: SQVTM and ANQGSEA. The CDR3 DNA reads as TGCAGCATAAGACTTTCAGGGGGACGGACGGAGACCCAGTACTTC. Protein: CSIRLSGGRTETQYF.

V and J are TRBV9 and TRBJ1-2, with no clear D. Germline V gene lookup returns CDR1 SGDLS and CDR2 YYNGEE. V was shortened by 3 bases and J by 1 base, with 10 bases between the two germline ends. CDR3 size: 14 residues. CDR3 DNA sequence: TGTGCCAGCAGCGCCCGACCGATTAACTATGGCTACACCTTC. As protein: CASSARPINYGYTF.

The V and J genes are TRBV7-9 and TRBJ1-2, with D tentatively TRBD1 (5 bases). CDR3 length equals 15 residues. Germline V lookup: CDR1 SEHNR, CDR2 FQNEAQ (reference sequence). Trimming shortened V by 5 bases and J by 0 bases, and 13 bases separated the two germline ends. As DNA, the CDR3 is TGTGCCAGCAGCGGTGGGGGTGTAGCTAACTATGGCTACACCTTC. Translation: CASSGGGVANYGYTF.

The V call is TRBV4-3, the J call TRBJ1-3; D may be TRBD1 (5 bases). Germline V gene data show CDR1 as LGHNA and CDR2 as YSLEER. The CDR3 length is 16 residues. The V end was cut by 1 base, the J end by 0 bases, with 10 bases between. As DNA, the CDR3 is TGCGCCAGCAGCCAAGCCCTCGGGGCCTCTGGAAACACCATATATTTT. Its translation is CASSQALGASGNTIYF.

The chain is built from TRBV19 and TRBJ2-3; 8 positions agree with TRBD1. The CDR3 is made up of 14 amino acids. The germline gives CDR1 LNHDA, CDR2 SQIVND (reference sequence). Trimming removed 3 bases from V and 5 bases from J; junction bases left unmatched: 4. CDR3 sequence (DNA): TGTGCCAGTAGTATCCGGACAGGGAAAGATACGCAGTATTTT. It encodes CASSIRTGKDTQYF.

Turning to this clone: Different DNA sequences within this sample yield the same CDR3. The chain uses TRBV18 and TRBJ1-2, with unresolved D. CDR3 length: 14 residues. Trimming stripped 2 bases from V and 2 bases from J, with 9 bases between. Germline values: CDR1 KGHSH, CDR2 LQKENI. Here the CDR3 reads CASSPSQVNYGYTF. The CDR3, as DNA: TGTGCCAGCTCACCATCCCAGGTGAACTATGGCTACACCTTC.

The chain carries TRBV5-1 and TRBJ1-5, with TRBD1 matching over 8 bases. CDR1 SGHRS and CDR2 YFSETQ come from the germline V gene. The CDR3 is 14 amino acids. V lost 5 bases, J lost 11 bases, and 12 bases stayed unmatched. The DNA for the CDR3 is TGCGCCAGCAGGTCCGGGACAGGCCAAGAGGCCCAGCATTTT. This sequence encodes CASRSGTGQEAQHF.